These 32 T cell receptor beta chains were all obtained from the same sample, sequenced in a study of blood T cell repertoires in COVID-19. Measured with immunoSEQ multiplex PCR; TCRdb has only the in-frame clones, and not every one. The data hold 300,000 to 400,000 clones, with about nine tenths observed a single time. Input material: PBMCs or T cells enriched from blood (not recorded which). The source of these receptors is a man aged 55 to 69 who had recovered from COVID-19.

V usage is TRBV9 and J usage is TRBJ2-7; 7 bases line up with TRBD1. The V and J ends lost 3 bases and 6 bases, in that order; junction bases with no gene match: 12. The CDR3 length is 15 residues. Looked up from germline, CDR1 is SGDLS and CDR2 is YYNGEE. The CDR3 is CASSARQGSFSEQYF. The CDR3 DNA sequence: TGTGCCAGCAGCGCCCGACAGGGTTCCTTTTCCGAGCAGTACTTC.

Of note for this clone: Germline is not matched at one junction end, which may reflect a read error. CDR3 loop: CASSQSWTSGGRIF. The CDR3 DNA sequence: TGTGCCAGTAGTCAGTCCTGGACTAGCGGGGGGCGAATCTTC. The chain employs TRBV19 and TRBJ2-7; 14 bases are a match to TRBD2. CDR1 and CDR2 (germline): LNHDA, SQIVND (reference sequence). This CDR3 has 14 residues.

The rearrangement uses TRBV7-2 and TRBJ2-7, with TRBD2 matching 14 bases. Germline lookup yields CDR1 SGHTA and CDR2 FQGNSA. With 4 bases clipped from V and 2 bases from J, the junction kept 4 bases outside the gene matches. CDR3 length: 16 amino acids. The CDR3 DNA follows: TGTGCCAGCAGCTCTAGGGGACTAGCGGGGGCCTACGAGCAGTACTTC. As protein: CASSSRGLAGAYEQYF.

This chain uses TRBV27 with TRBJ1-1; D gene ambiguous. Trimming left V 5 bases short and J 0 bases short, with 10 bases between. Germline assignment: CDR1 MNHEY and CDR2 SMNVEV (reference sequence). This CDR3 region has 14 residues. CDR3 in amino acids: CASSPGPVNTEAFF. The CDR3 bases are TGTGCCAGCAGTCCGGGTCCCGTGAACACTGAAGCTTTCTTT.

The chain has TRBV18 and TRBJ1-6; 8 bases are shared with TRBD1. The CDR3 spans 15 residues. V was pared by 6 bases and J by 5 bases, with 6 bases of the junction left unmatched. Looked up from germline, CDR1 is KGHSH and CDR2 is LQKENI. DNA for the CDR3: TGTGCCAGCTCTCCCGGACAGGGAGATAATTCACCCCTCCACTTT. The encoded protein is CASSPGQGDNSPLHF.

The chain links TRBV29-1 to TRBJ1-1, with no clear D. The CDR3 runs 14 residues. The V gene lost 2 bases and the J gene lost 2 bases, with 12 bases spanning the gap. Germline values: CDR1 SQVTM, CDR2 ANQGSEA. CDR3 sequence: CSVELGGTNTEAFF. In DNA form, the CDR3 reads TGCAGCGTTGAATTGGGAGGAACTAACACTGAAGCTTTCTTT.

V is TRBV5-1 and J is TRBJ2-7, with 11 bases that match TRBD2. The CDR3 contains 15 residues. Germline CDR1 reads SGHRS; CDR2 reads YFSETQ. J gave up 4 bases and V 4 bases, and 7 bases lay outside the gene matches. CDR3 protein: CASSAQTSGVYEQYF. The CDR3 region has the DNA TGCGCCAGCAGCGCCCAGACTAGCGGGGTTTACGAGCAGTACTTC.

V usage is TRBV9 and J usage is TRBJ2-5, with 8 bases fitting TRBD2. Trimming took 0 bases from V and 5 from J; bases not matched to a gene: 6. Germline-derived CDR1 and CDR2 are SGDLS and YYNGEE. CDR3 length: 15 amino acids. The DNA of the CDR3 is TGTGCCAGCAGCGTAGACGCGGGGGGCGCGGAGACCCAGTACTTC. It encodes CASSVDAGGAETQYF.

The V call is TRBV14, the J call TRBJ1-2; D gene uncertain. Germline values: CDR1 SGHDN, CDR2 FVKESK. This CDR3 comprises 14 residues. The V end was cut by 5 bases, the J end by 8 bases, with 18 bases between. The CDR3 spells CASSLTQEGYGYTF. The CDR3 bases are TGTGCCAGCAGCTTAACGCAGGAAGGTTACGGCTACACCTTC.

V gene TRBV27 combines with J gene TRBJ1-1; 7 bases agree with TRBD1. This CDR3 has 16 amino acids. The ends lost 2 bases at V and 0 bases at J; junction bases unmatched: 6. In germline, CDR1 is MNHEY, CDR2 SMNVEV (reference sequence). The CDR3 DNA reads TGTGCCAGCAGTTTAAGGACAGGTGGAGTGAACACTGAAGCTTTCTTT. Its translation: CASSLRTGGVNTEAFF.

V gene TRBV3-1 (or the pseudogene TRBV3-2) combines with J gene TRBJ1-4; D is unclear. The CDR3 sequence is 15 residues long. The V gene lost 1 base and the J gene lost 2 bases, with 8 bases spanning the gap. Germline-derived CDR1 and CDR2 are LGHDT and YNNKEL (reference sequence). The CDR3, as DNA: TGTGCCAGCAGCCAAGGTCAGACTACTAATGAAAAACTGTTTTTT. Translated: CASSQGQTTNEKLFF.

This clone has more than one count but fewer than ten. The chain is built from TRBV19 and TRBJ2-7; 7 nucleotides line up with TRBD2. The ends lost 5 bases at V and 4 bases at J; junction bases unmatched: 11. The CDR3 is 15 amino acids. Germline CDR1 is LNHDA and CDR2 is SQIVND (reference sequence). The CDR3 bases are TGTGCCAGTAGTCGATCCGGGACTACCCAATACGAGCAGTACTTC. It specifies CASSRSGTTQYEQYF.

This clone has just a few counts. Other DNA sequences of this sample code for an identical CDR3. The chain is built from TRBV4-2 and TRBJ1-1; possibly TRBD1 for D (5 bases). Germline CDR1 is LGHNA and CDR2 is YNFKEQ. The CDR3 is 14 amino acids. V was clipped by 2 bases and J by 1 base, with 8 bases between them. The CDR3 nucleotides read TGTGCCAGCAGCCAACCTCAGGGGAACACTGAAGCTTTCTTT. It is translated as CASSQPQGNTEAFF.

J is TRBJ1-5 and V is TRBV30; 7 bases match TRBD1. This CDR3 spans 13 amino acids. V trimming: 5 bases; J trimming: 4 bases; junction bases outside the gene matches: 5. Germline V gene data show CDR1 as GTSNPN and CDR2 as SVGIG (reference sequence). DNA of the CDR3: TGTGCCTGGTCGGGGACAGCGAATCAGCCCCAGCATTTT. As protein: CAWSGTANQPQHF. The complete variable domain, with remaining parts taken from reference TRBV30 and TRBJ1-5, reads SQTIHQWPATLVQPVGSPLSLECTVEGTSNPNLYWYRQAAGRGLQLLFYSVGIGQISSEVPQNLSASRPQDRQFILSSKKLLLSDSGFYLCAWSGTANQPQHFGDGTRLSIL.

This clone came up a few times. The rearrangement uses TRBV2 and TRBJ2-5; a weak D match, TRBD2 (5 bases). This CDR3 has 14 amino acids. Trimming removed 3 bases at V and 2 bases at J, with 10 bases between. The germline V gene encodes CDR1 SNHLY and CDR2 FYNNEI. This CDR3 is CASSELSAQETQYF. CDR3 bases: TGTGCCAGCAGTGAGCTTAGCGCACAAGAGACCCAGTACTTC.

The chain employs TRBV6-5 and TRBJ1-2; TRBD1 aligns across 10 bases. Germline V gene data show CDR1 as MNHEY and CDR2 as SVGAGI. This CDR3 has 15 amino acids. With V trimmed by 0 bases and J by 10 bases, 8 bases remained unmatched. The CDR3 region is CASSYSGTGAIDYTF. The CDR3 DNA reads TGTGCCAGCAGTTACTCCGGGACAGGGGCGATCGACTACACCTTC.

This chain uses TRBV7-2 with TRBJ1-4; 9 positions match TRBD1. CDR3 length: 15 residues. V shed 5 bases, J shed 5 bases, and the junction held 6 bases outside the gene matches. Germline loops: CDR1 SGHTA, CDR2 FQGNSA. Here the CDR3 reads CASSKKTGGNEKLFF. CDR3 sequence (DNA): TGTGCCAGCAGCAAAAAGACAGGGGGAAATGAAAAACTGTTTTTT.

The chain carries TRBV6-2 or TRBV6-3 and TRBJ2-3; 16 bases are a match to TRBD2. Trimming took 4 bases from V and 3 from J; bases not matched to a gene: 4. The CDR3 loop spans 17 amino acids. Germline-derived CDR1 and CDR2 are MNHEY and SVGEGT. The CDR3 region has the DNA TGTGCCAGCAGTTTGGGACTAGCGGGGGGGCCGACAGATACGCAGTATTTT. Amino acid sequence: CASSLGLAGGPTDTQYF.

The V call is TRBV7-9, the J call TRBJ2-2; D remains ambiguous. The CDR3 extends over 13 amino acids. Germline lookup yields CDR1 SEHNR and CDR2 FQNEAQ (reference sequence). V gave up 2 bases and J gave up 7 bases, with 8 bases separating them. The CDR3 DNA reads TGTGCCAGCAGCTTAACTACTATCGGGGAGCTGTTTTTT. Residues: CASSLTTIGELFF.

The gene calls are TRBV4-2 and TRBJ1-2; 9 bases map to TRBD1. The CDR3 is 15 amino acids. Trimming cost V 2 bases and J 2 bases; bases outside gene matches: 3. In germline, CDR1 is LGHNA, CDR2 YNFKEQ. CDR3 in DNA: TGTGCCAGCAGCCAACCCGGGACAGGGAACTATGGCTACACCTTC. Its protein is CASSQPGTGNYGYTF.

The chain carries TRBV10-3 and TRBJ2-2; maybe TRBD1 (6 bases). CDR3 length: 13 amino acids. V shed 10 bases and J shed 1 base, with 10 bases lying between them. Per the germline V gene, CDR1 is ENHRY and CDR2 is SYGVKD. CDR3 amino acids: CATGAMNTGELFF. As DNA, the CDR3 is TGTGCCACAGGGGCGATGAACACCGGGGAGCTGTTTTTT.

The genes are TRBV11-2 and TRBJ1-3; no reliable D call. Germline CDR1 and CDR2: SGHAT and FQNNGV. Trimming removed 4 bases from V and 2 bases from J, with 15 bases in between. The length of the CDR3 is 16 residues. The CDR3 sequence: CASSSLVRSTGNTIYF. The CDR3 coding sequence is TGTGCCAGCAGCTCCCTCGTACGGTCAACTGGAAACACCATATATTTT.

The chain is built from TRBV4-3 and TRBJ1-2, with TRBD1 identical over 7 bases. The V gene's germline CDR1 is LGHNA and CDR2 YSLEER. Trimming cost V 4 bases and J 1 base; bases outside gene matches: 9. The CDR3 sequence is 16 residues long. CDR3 residues: CASSLRPGQRNYGYTF. The DNA of the CDR3 is TGCGCCAGCAGCCTAAGACCGGGACAGCGTAACTATGGCTACACCTTC.

Here the CDR3 DNA reads TGTGCCAGCAGCCAGACCCAGGCACCGAATTCACCCCTCCACTTT. Protein product: CASSQTQAPNSPLHF. J is TRBJ1-6 and V is TRBV14; no definite D call. CDR1 is SGHDN and CDR2 is FVKESK in the germline V gene. This CDR3 region has 15 residues. V was shortened by 3 bases and J by 7 bases, with 13 bases between the two germline ends.

This clone was detected ten times or more. V usage is TRBV27 and J usage is TRBJ2-7, with 9 bases identical to TRBD1. This CDR3 is built from 12 residues. V gave up 8 bases and J gave up 6 bases; unmatched junction bases: 5. Per germline, CDR1 MNHEY and CDR2 SMNVEV (reference sequence). CDR3 amino acids: CASGNRGLEQYF. CDR3 in DNA: TGTGCCAGCGGTAACAGGGGGCTCGAGCAGTACTTC.

The V gene is TRBV5-1, the J gene TRBJ2-1; D not resolved. CDR3 length: 13 amino acids. The V end lost 0 bases, the J end lost 13 bases, and 14 bases lay between the germline ends. CDR1 and CDR2 (germline): SGHRS, YFSETQ. In DNA, the CDR3 is TGCGCCAGCAGCTTGGCCTTAACGGGTTTACAGTTCTTC. This gives the protein CASSLALTGLQFF.

J is TRBJ1-5 and V is TRBV6-5, with TRBD1 matching over 9 bases. The CDR3 sequence is 14 residues long. The germline CDR1 and CDR2 sequences are MNHEY and SVGAGI. J lost 6 bases, V lost 6 bases, and 6 bases had no gene match. CDR3 region: CASRIQGAGQPQHF. CDR3 sequence (DNA): TGTGCCAGCAGAATACAGGGGGCGGGTCAGCCCCAGCATTTT.

This chain links TRBV7-9 with TRBJ1-1, with D unresolved. Trimming pared 5 bases from V and 2 bases from J, leaving 9 bases between. Germline V CDR1 and CDR2: SEHNR, FQNEAQ (reference sequence). The CDR3 consists of 13 residues. CDR3 amino acids: CASSPRSNTEAFF. As DNA, the CDR3 is TGTGCCAGCAGCCCCCGGTCCAACACTGAAGCTTTCTTT.

This clone was recorded once. The rearrangement joins TRBV6-4 to TRBJ2-1, with 11 bases fitting TRBD2. This CDR3 is 15 amino acids long. CDR1 MRHNA and CDR2 SNTAGT come from the germline V gene. The trim removed 4 bases at V and 6 bases at J, leaving 5 bases unmatched. The CDR3, as DNA: TGTGCCAGCAGTGTCACTAGCGGGAGAGGCAATGAGCAGTTCTTC. Translating it yields CASSVTSGRGNEQFF.

The chain couples TRBV3-1 (or the pseudogene TRBV3-2) to TRBJ2-3; the match to TRBD2 covers 7 bases. J lost 4 bases, V lost 0 bases, and 4 bases had no gene match. Germline V gives CDR1 LGHDT, CDR2 YNNKEL (reference sequence). This CDR3 spans 15 amino acids. The CDR3 bases are TGTGCCAGCAGCCAAGATCTAGCGGCTCCAGATACGCAGTATTTT. As protein: CASSQDLAAPDTQYF.

This chain connects TRBV6-5 to TRBJ1-1, with D unresolved. The germline V and J ends were trimmed by 7 bases and 0 bases, with 12 bases remaining between them. The CDR3 has 14 amino acids. Germline-derived CDR1 and CDR2 are MNHEY and SVGAGI. The CDR3 bases are TGTGCCAGCAACCGGCCGGGAATGAACACTGAAGCTTTCTTT. This codes for CASNRPGMNTEAFF.

V and J are TRBV5-5 and TRBJ2-7; 9 nucleotides line up with TRBD1. Germline values: CDR1 SGHKS, CDR2 YYEKEE (reference sequence). The J segment lost 2 bases and the V segment lost 5 bases, leaving 5 bases of the junction unmatched. The CDR3 totals 14 residues. DNA for the CDR3: TGTGCCAGCAGTCAAGGACAGGGGCCCTACGAGCAGTACTTC. This codes for CASSQGQGPYEQYF.